This TCR beta chain was obtained from a study of molecular identifiers for immune sequencing clone quantification. Germline CDR1 and CDR2: MNHEY and SVGAGI. The CDR3 has 17 residues. With V trimmed by 8 bases and J by 2 bases, 13 bases remained unmatched. TCRdb re-analysed the PCR reads in MiXCR, keeping a single row per CDR3 protein. The sample yields some 580,000 distinct CDR3 sequences, 25% seen once. In its sample, this clonotype was seen a few times. The TCR comes from a human donor in good health. Some libraries in this study had Jurkat cell RNA spiked in. V gene TRBV6-5 combines with J gene TRBJ2-3, with 10 bases matching TRBD2. The material sequenced was naive CD8+ T cells from blood, with Jurkat cell RNA spiked in. Subset of the sample: FACS-sorted CD8+CD4-CCR7+CD45RA+ naive T cells. In nucleotides, the CDR3 is TGTGCCAGCGCAAGAGCCTCACTAGCGGGGAACACAGATACGCAGTATTTT. Amino acid sequence: CASARASLAGNTDTQYF.